Listed below are T cell receptor beta chains from one sample, sequenced in a study of CD8+CD57+ T cells in acquired aplastic anemia. From the reads, TCRdb called clonotypes with MiXCR, one entry per CDR3 protein. Of 150,000 to 200,000 distinct CDR3 sequences listed, around half are singletons. Input material: sorted CD4+, CD8+, or CD8+CD57+ T cells (not recorded which) from PBMCs. The receptors were sampled from a human donor with aplastic anemia. Each CDR3 is given with its conserved first and last residue. A D gene is named only where the DNA matches it firmly. Expanded clones get a size class; other rows say once, few or many, or leave the size out.

size	D	J	V	CDR3	DNA
-	-	TRBJ1-5	TRBV2	CASEQANQPQHF	TGTGCCAGCGAGCAGGCCAATCAGCCCCAGCATTTT
many	-	TRBJ1-5	TRBV6-5	CASSYSNGLGNQPQHF	TGTGCCAGCAGTTACTCGAATGGGCTTGGCAATCAGCCCCAGCATTTT
-	-	TRBJ1-6	TRBV9	CASSPWSGDRSPLHF	TGTGCCAGCAGCCCCTGGTCGGGGGATCGCTCACCCCTCCACTTT
-	TRBD1	TRBJ2-7	TRBV19	CASSGTDRGEQYF	TGTGCCAGTAGTGGGACTGACAGGGGCGAGCAGTACTTC
-	-	TRBJ2-1	TRBV20-1	CSGGRDYNEQFF	TGCAGTGGTGGGCGGGACTACAATGAGCAGTTCTTC
-	TRBD1	TRBJ2-1	TRBV11-2	CASSLVGHRGNEQFF	TGTGCCAGCAGCTTAGTGGGCCACAGGGGGAATGAGCAGTTCTTC
-	TRBD1	TRBJ2-1	TRBV6-2/TRBV6-3	CASSYPTGGGYNEQFF	TGTGCCAGCAGTTACCCTACAGGGGGCGGCTACAATGAGCAGTTCTTC
-	TRBD1	TRBJ1-5	TRBV20-1	CSARWDRNQPQHF	TGCAGTGCTAGGTGGGACAGAAATCAGCCCCAGCATTTT
-	TRBD1	TRBJ1-4	TRBV20-1	CSCGDRGTEKLFF	TGCAGTTGTGGGGACAGGGGAACTGAAAAACTGTTTTTT
-	-	TRBJ2-7	TRBV7-6	CASSQTVEDSYEQYF	TGTGCCAGCAGCCAAACCGTCGAAGACTCCTACGAGCAGTACTTC
many	TRBD1	TRBJ1-5	TRBV5-4	CASSYNRGPYSNQPQHF	TGTGCCAGCAGCTACAACAGGGGACCGTATAGCAATCAGCCCCAGCATTTT
-	-	TRBJ2-1	TRBV11-1	CASSSLKRSSYNEQFF	TGTGCCAGCAGCTCCCTAAAGCGGAGCTCCTACAATGAGCAGTTCTTC
-	-	TRBJ2-2	TRBV19	CASSGNTGELFF	TGTGCCAGTAGCGGGAACACCGGGGAGCTGTTTTTT
many	-	TRBJ2-5	TRBV25-1	CASSDPGSQGTQYF	TGTGCCAGCAGTGATCCAGGGAGCCAAGGGACCCAGTACTTC
many	-	TRBJ2-7	TRBV4-2	CASSQGGGGVDEQYF	TGTGCCAGCAGCCAAGGGGGAGGGGGGGTGGACGAGCAGTACTTC
few	-	TRBJ1-6	TRBV15	CATSTKFGSPLHF	TGTGCCACCAGCACCAAATTCGGGTCACCCCTCCACTTT
many	-	TRBJ1-1	TRBV5-6	CASTLGPEAFF	TGTGCCAGCACCTTGGGACCGGAAGCTTTCTTT
many	-	TRBJ1-2	TRBV6-5	CASSRSYGYTF	TGTGCCAGCAGCAGATCCTATGGCTACACCTTC
-	-	TRBJ1-6	TRBV2	CASMARGNSPLHF	TGTGCCAGCATGGCCAGGGGAAATTCACCCCTCCACTTT
-	-	TRBJ2-3	TRBV29-1	CSVANPYLTDTQYF	TGCAGCGTTGCCAACCCGTACCTCACAGATACGCAGTATTTT
-	TRBD1	TRBJ1-1	TRBV24-1	CATSDPTRGLAEAFF	TGTGCCACCAGTGACCCCACCAGGGGGCTGGCTGAAGCTTTCTTT
once	-	TRBJ1-6	TRBV20-1	CSASPRQSFNSPLHF	TGCAGTGCTAGTCCCCGACAGTCCTTCAATTCACCCCTCCACTTT
many	-	TRBJ2-3	TRBV10-3	CAIRHPARDTQYF	TGTGCCATCAGGCACCCAGCCCGGGATACGCAGTATTTT
-	-	TRBJ1-2	TRBV10-3	CAITNRSERGYTF	TGTGCCATCACGAACAGATCCGAGAGAGGCTACACCTTC
-	-	TRBJ1-4	TRBV19	CASSPQVGDEKLFF	TGTGCCAGTAGTCCCCAGGTCGGGGATGAAAAACTGTTTTTT
-	TRBD1	TRBJ1-2	TRBV5-1	CASSLGGQGTEGYTF	TGCGCCAGCAGCTTGGGTGGACAGGGGACAGAAGGCTACACCTTC
few	TRBD1	TRBJ2-1	TRBV6-1	CASISKGDSNEQFF	TGTGCCAGCATCTCAAAGGGGGACAGCAATGAGCAGTTCTTC
-	-	TRBJ1-1	TRBV7-8	CASSLRYNTEAFF	TGTGCCAGCAGCTTGCGATATAACACTGAAGCTTTCTTT
-	-	TRBJ1-6	TRBV19	CASSFSGFNSPLHF	TGTGCCAGTAGTTTTTCTGGGTTTAATTCACCCCTCCACTTT
-	-	TRBJ2-5	TRBV7-2	CASGSYQETQYF	TGTGCCAGCGGCAGCTACCAAGAGACCCAGTACTTC
few	-	TRBJ2-2	TRBV4-1	CASSQLETATGELFF	TGCGCCAGCAGCCAATTAGAGACAGCCACCGGGGAGCTGTTTTTT
-	TRBD2	TRBJ2-1	TRBV5-1	CASRVGLARNEQFF	TGCGCCAGCAGGGTGGGACTAGCGCGCAATGAGCAGTTCTTC
many	-	TRBJ2-5	TRBV20-1	CSARVTGRETQYF	TGCAGTGCTAGAGTGACTGGGCGGGAGACCCAGTACTTC
-	-	TRBJ1-6	TRBV12-3/TRBV12-4	CASSPSNGSPLHF	TGTGCCAGCAGCCCCTCCAATGGGTCACCCCTCCACTTT
-	TRBD2	TRBJ2-7	TRBV11-2	CASSLELAGRYEQYF	TGTGCCAGCAGCTTGGAACTAGCGGGGCGGTACGAGCAGTACTTC
-	TRBD1	TRBJ2-7	TRBV11-1	CASSSQTGAYEQYF	TGTGCCAGCAGCTCGCAGACAGGGGCGTACGAGCAGTACTTC
-	TRBD2	TRBJ2-3	TRBV29-1	CSVVGVVAGVAQYF	TGCAGCGTTGTGGGGGTGGTAGCGGGAGTTGCGCAGTATTTT
few	-	TRBJ2-2	TRBV15	CATSPHPATNTGELFF	TGTGCCACCAGCCCCCATCCCGCCACGAACACCGGGGAGCTGTTTTTT
-	-	TRBJ1-6	TRBV11-2	CASSLGDSSYNSPLHF	TGTGCCAGCAGCTTAGGAGATAGCTCCTATAATTCACCCCTCCACTTT
-	-	TRBJ2-1	TRBV25-1	CASSVEWGQPYNEQFF	TGTGCCAGCAGCGTAGAGTGGGGACAACCCTACAATGAGCAGTTCTTC
-	-	TRBJ2-3	TRBV12-3/TRBV12-4	CASSSSGEDTQYF	-
-	TRBD1	TRBJ1-1	TRBV2	CASLEQGMSTEAFF	TGTGCCAGCTTAGAACAGGGGATGAGCACTGAAGCTTTCTTT
-	-	TRBJ2-1	TRBV7-8	CASSLEVSRYNEQFF	TGTGCCAGCAGCTTAGAAGTTAGCCGGTACAATGAGCAGTTCTTC
many	-	TRBJ2-7	TRBV4-1	CASSQASGALAYEQYF	TGCGCCAGCAGCCAAGCTTCAGGGGCCCTTGCCTACGAGCAGTACTTC
-	-	TRBJ1-6	TRBV12-3/TRBV12-4	CASSRQYSPLHF	TGTGCCAGCAGTAGACAGTATTCACCCCTCCACTTT
-	-	TRBJ1-1	TRBV2	CASSEGGLQNTEAFF	TGTGCCAGCAGTGAGGGGGGCTTACAGAACACTGAAGCTTTCTTT
few	TRBD1	TRBJ1-5	TRBV2	CASSRQGVDQPQHF	TGTGCCAGCAGTCGACAGGGGGTTGATCAGCCCCAGCATTTT